This entry lists 30 T cell receptor beta chains sequenced from one sample in a study of control samples from healthy donors and cancer patients (dated by TCRdb to the early 2020s). Library method: the immunoSEQ multiplex PCR assay. TCRdb took over this immuneACCESS table, retaining in-frame rearrangements with V and J assigned. Such tables are incomplete; in checked studies, under half of the missing clones stem from an unresolved V gene, and the remainder is unexplained. The sample includes roughly 88,000 clones, with roughly 90% observed a single time. In total, the top ten clones hold 0.85% to 1% of the sample. Sequenced input: blood. These receptors were obtained from a woman aged 25 to 39 in good health.

On this clone: Distinct nucleotide sequences in the sample also encode this CDR3. The chain has TRBV5-6 and TRBJ1-1; D unclear. CDR3 length equals 13 residues. Looked up from germline, CDR1 is SGHDT and CDR2 is YYEEEE. Trimming shortened V by 1 base and J by 1 base, and 5 bases separated the two germline ends. The CDR3: CASSLTENTEAFF. The DNA for the CDR3 is TGTGCCAGCAGCTTGACAGAGAACACTGAAGCTTTCTTT. Full variable domain (outside the CDR3, taken from reference TRBV5-6 and TRBJ1-1): DAGVTQSPTHLIKTRGQQVTLRCSPKSGHDTVSWYQQALGQGPQFIFQYYEEEERQRGNFPDRFSGHQFPNYSSELNVNALLLGDSALYLCASSLTENTEAFFGQGTRLTVV.

V gene TRBV15 combines with J gene TRBJ1-2; D gene uncertain. Trimming shortened V by 4 bases and J by 6 bases, and 18 bases separated the two germline ends. The germline CDR1 and CDR2 sequences are LNHNV and YYDKDF (reference sequence). The CDR3 is 15 amino acids. The CDR3 sequence: CATSIQALSPNGYTF. The CDR3 DNA follows: TGTGCCACCAGCATCCAGGCCCTAAGTCCAAATGGCTACACCTTC.

The gene calls are TRBV19 and TRBJ1-5, with D possibly TRBD1 on 5 matching bases. V was cut by 5 bases and J by 7 bases, with 12 bases left in between. The germline CDR1 and CDR2 sequences are LNHDA and SQIVND (reference sequence). The CDR3 is 13 residues long. The CDR3 sequence is CASSPGGWQPQHF. The CDR3 DNA reads as TGTGCCAGTAGTCCCGGGGGTTGGCAGCCCCAGCATTTT.

The genes are TRBV2 and TRBJ2-7; no definite D call. V was shortened by 6 bases and J by 3 bases, with 15 bases between the two germline ends. Per the germline V gene, CDR1 is SNHLY and CDR2 is FYNNEI. This CDR3 is 14 amino acids long. This chain's CDR3 is CASRSWASGYEQYF. DNA for the CDR3: TGTGCCAGCAGGTCTTGGGCGTCGGGCTACGAGCAGTACTTC.

Worth noting for this clone: A read error may produce the germline difference seen at one junction end. The gene calls are TRBV7-8 and TRBJ2-7, with D perhaps TRBD1 (6 bases). Germline V gene sequence: CDR1 SGHVS, CDR2 FQNEAQ. CDR3 length: 13 residues. Written as DNA, the CDR3 is TGTGCGAGCACCAGGGGAAGCTCCTACGAGCAGTACTTC. Its protein product is CASTRGSSYEQYF.

V is TRBV28 and J is TRBJ2-7; no definite D call. Germline lookup yields CDR1 MDHEN and CDR2 SYDVKM. The V end was cut by 5 bases, the J end by 3 bases, with 11 bases between. This CDR3 has 13 residues. The chain's CDR3 is CASSQPTNYEQYF. Written as DNA, the CDR3 is TGTGCCAGCAGTCAACCTACTAACTACGAGCAGTACTTC.

J is TRBJ1-2 and V is TRBV5-1; D call uncertain. Trimming pared 4 bases from V and 5 bases from J, leaving 15 bases between. This CDR3 has 14 amino acids. Germline lookup yields CDR1 SGHRS and CDR2 YFSETQ. CDR3 DNA: TGCGCCAGCAGCCCGGAGACCTCGGGGTATGGCTACACCTTC. Translation gives CASSPETSGYGYTF.

The V call is TRBV2, the J call TRBJ1-5; D remains ambiguous. V gave up 6 bases and J gave up 2 bases, with 17 bases separating them. The CDR3 totals 16 residues. The V gene's germline CDR1 is SNHLY and CDR2 FYNNEI. As DNA, the CDR3 is TGTGCCAGCAGGGCCCCCGGAGGTGTCCGCAATCAGCCCCAGCATTTT. Protein sequence: CASRAPGGVRNQPQHF. The entire variable domain, with the rest obtained from reference TRBV2 and TRBJ1-5, is as follows: EPEVTQTPSHQVTQMGQEVILRCVPISNHLYFYWYRQILGQKVEFLVSFYNNEISEKSEIFDDQFSVERPDGSNFTLKIRSTKLEDSAMYFCASRAPGGVRNQPQHFGDGTRLSIL.

V gene TRBV2 combines with J gene TRBJ2-5; D tentatively reads TRBD1 or TRBD2 (5 bases each). The CDR3 runs to 13 residues. Germline lookup yields CDR1 SNHLY and CDR2 FYNNEI. V lost 7 bases and J 7 bases, leaving 16 bases between the germline ends. The CDR3 bases are TGTGCCAGCATAGGGACGGGTGCAGGGACCCAGTACTTC. The encoded protein is CASIGTGAGTQYF.

The chain recombines TRBV15 with TRBJ2-3, with D hard to call. Trimming stripped 6 bases from V and 4 bases from J, with 14 bases between. CDR1 and CDR2 (germline): LNHNV, YYDKDF (reference sequence). This CDR3 has 14 residues. Written as DNA, the CDR3 is TGTGCCACCAGTCGGAAGCCCTGGGCAGATACGCAGTATTTT. Translating it yields CATSRKPWADTQYF. The full variable domain, completed using reference TRBV15 and TRBJ2-3, is DAMVIQNPRYQVTQFGKPVTLSCSQTLNHNVMYWYQQKSSQAPKLLFHYYDKDFNNEADTPDNFQSRRPNTSFCFLDIRSPGLGDTAMYLCATSRKPWADTQYFGPGTRLTVL.

The gene calls are TRBV2 and TRBJ2-1; TRBD2 matches 8 bases. The germline CDR1 and CDR2 sequences are SNHLY and FYNNEI. V was clipped by 8 bases and J by 7 bases; unmatched bases: 10. This CDR3 has 14 amino acids. The CDR3, as DNA: TGTGCCAGCGCTCAAGCGGGAGTTCGTAATGAGCAGTTCTTC. Translating gives CASAQAGVRNEQFF.

The chain has TRBV4-2 and TRBJ2-5; 13 positions agree with TRBD2. The germline V gene encodes CDR1 LGHNA and CDR2 YNFKEQ. The V gene end was trimmed by 5 bases and the J gene end by 5 bases; junction bases not matched to a gene: 5. This CDR3 region has 15 residues. The CDR3 nucleotides read TGTGCCAGCAGCACCGGGACTAGCGGGAAGGAGACCCAGTACTTC. Its translation is CASSTGTSGKETQYF.

The gene calls are TRBV27 and TRBJ1-1; D call uncertain. The V gene's germline CDR1 is MNHEY and CDR2 SMNVEV (reference sequence). V dropped 3 bases and J dropped 1 base, with 9 bases sitting between them. The CDR3 length is 14 residues. In DNA form, the CDR3 reads TGTGCCAGCAGTTTGACGGATCCGAACACTGAAGCTTTCTTT. It yields the protein CASSLTDPNTEAFF.

The chain links TRBV24-1 to TRBJ1-1, with D perhaps TRBD1 (6 bases). This CDR3 spans 13 amino acids. The V end was cut by 9 bases, the J end by 6 bases, with 16 bases between. Germline assignment: CDR1 KGHDR and CDR2 SFDVKD. The CDR3 DNA follows: TGTGCCACCCGGGGACATCAGGGCGCTGAAGCTTTCTTT. Protein sequence: CATRGHQGAEAFF.

This chain uses TRBV4-1 with TRBJ2-1; D might be TRBD2 (6 bases). V dropped 2 bases and J dropped 0 bases, with 8 bases sitting between them. Per germline, CDR1 MGHRA and CDR2 YSYEKL. This CDR3 has 15 amino acids. The CDR3 DNA follows: TGCGCCAGCAGCCAACTAGCGAGCTCCTACAATGAGCAGTTCTTC. This codes for CASSQLASSYNEQFF.

In this sample, this clone turned up once. The CDR3 loop is CASSANGGSEQYF. The CDR3 coding sequence is TGTGCCAGCAGCGCGAATGGGGGCTCCGAGCAGTACTTC. The rearrangement joins TRBV27 to TRBJ2-7, with D possibly matching TRBD1 (6 bases). Germline assignment: CDR1 MNHEY and CDR2 SMNVEV (reference sequence). Trimming took 6 bases from V and 6 from J, leaving 15 bases between them. The CDR3 contains 13 residues.

The chain employs TRBV30 and TRBJ1-5; TRBD1 is a possible D gene (5 bases). This CDR3 has 13 amino acids. With 5 bases removed from V and 4 bases from J, the gap between germline ends came to 12 bases. Germline CDR1 reads GTSNPN; CDR2 reads SVGIG (reference sequence). This CDR3 is CAWAGTGNQPQHF. For the CDR3, the DNA is TGTGCCTGGGCAGGGACCGGGAATCAGCCCCAGCATTTT.

The chain combines TRBV14 with TRBJ2-2; 9 positions match TRBD2. Germline V gene lookup returns CDR1 SGHDN and CDR2 FVKESK. The CDR3 length is 16 residues. V was pared by 6 bases and J by 5 bases, with 10 bases of the junction left unmatched. The CDR3 nucleotides read TGTGCCAGCAGACCTAGCGGACTAGCGTATACCGGGGAGCTGTTTTTT. This sequence encodes CASRPSGLAYTGELFF.

V gene TRBV5-1 combines with J gene TRBJ2-1; TRBD2 is a possible D gene (7 bases). Germline loops: CDR1 SGHRS, CDR2 YFSETQ. The length of the CDR3 is 12 residues. With 2 bases removed from V and 15 bases from J, the gap between germline ends came to 15 bases. The CDR3: CASSFGGRPPFF. CDR3 sequence (DNA): TGCGCCAGCAGCTTCGGGGGGCGACCCCCGTTCTTC.

In its sample, this clone was seen once. J is TRBJ2-2 and V is TRBV18; D unresolved. The CDR3 is 14 amino acids. The V end lost 4 bases, the J end lost 5 bases, and 11 bases lay between the germline ends. Germline V gene data show CDR1 as KGHSH and CDR2 as LQKENI. The CDR3 reads CASSRPSVTGELFF. As DNA, the CDR3 is TGTGCCAGCTCACGACCTTCAGTTACCGGGGAGCTGTTTTTT. The full variable domain, rest sourced from reference TRBV18 and TRBJ2-2, is NAGVMQNPRHLVRRRGQEARLRCSPMKGHSHVYWYRQLPEEGLKFMVYLQKENIIDESGMPKERFSAEFPKEGPSILRIQQVVRGDSAAYFCASSRPSVTGELFFGEGSRLTVL.

The chain joins TRBV7-9 to TRBJ1-1; D possibly corresponds to TRBD1 (6 bases). Germline CDR1 reads SEHNR; CDR2 reads FQNEAQ (reference sequence). The CDR3 runs to 15 residues. V lost 8 bases and J 4 bases, leaving 20 bases between the germline ends. CDR3 in amino acids: CASDQGHQGGTEAFF. Written as DNA, the CDR3 is TGTGCCAGCGACCAGGGACACCAAGGCGGCACTGAAGCTTTCTTT.

The rearrangement joins TRBV5-1 to TRBJ1-5, with no clear D. Trimming shortened V by 4 bases and J by 5 bases, and 13 bases separated the two germline ends. Looked up from germline, CDR1 is SGHRS and CDR2 is YFSETQ. This CDR3 has 14 amino acids. CDR3 loop: CASSGGSGDQPQHF. Here the CDR3 DNA reads TGCGCCAGCAGCGGTGGCAGCGGGGATCAGCCCCAGCATTTT.

This chain uses TRBV5-1 with TRBJ1-2, with D unresolved. Germline CDR1 is SGHRS and CDR2 is YFSETQ. The CDR3 loop spans 15 amino acids. Trimming took 0 bases from V and 0 from J, leaving 9 bases between them. CDR3 sequence reads: CASSLEAGSNYGYTF. In nucleotides, the CDR3 is TGCGCCAGCAGCTTGGAAGCAGGATCTAACTATGGCTACACCTTC.

The V and J genes are TRBV12-3 or TRBV12-4 and TRBJ2-2; no clear D. V was pared by 3 bases and J by 5 bases, with 1 base between. There are 11 residues in the CDR3. In DNA form, the CDR3 reads TGTGCCAGCAGTTTTACCGGGGAGCTGTTTTTT. It is translated as CASSFTGELFF.

The chain employs TRBV28 and TRBJ2-7; possibly TRBD2 for D (7 bases). The CDR3 has 15 residues. Between the trimmed V and J ends, which lost 8 bases and 5 bases, there was a span of 22 bases. Germline loops: CDR1 MDHEN, CDR2 SYDVKM. CDR3 sequence (DNA): TGTGCCAGCGGGCCTCCGGGGGGCGCTGGGGACGAGCAGTACTTC. Amino acid sequence: CASGPPGGAGDEQYF.

The rearrangement joins TRBV11-2 to TRBJ1-1; D might be TRBD1 (6 bases). Trimming took off 5 bases at V and 1 base at J, with 11 bases between the two ends. The CDR3 loop spans 14 amino acids. Germline CDR1 SGHAT, CDR2 FQNNGV. The CDR3 DNA reads TGTGCCAGCAGCCTGCAGACAGGGAACACTGAAGCTTTCTTT. This sequence encodes CASSLQTGNTEAFF.

The V gene is TRBV6-1, the J gene TRBJ1-2; no reliable D call. CDR3 length: 16 amino acids. Germline V gives CDR1 MNHNS, CDR2 SASEGT. Deletions cut 4 bases from V and 8 bases from J, with 23 bases between. CDR3 amino acids: CASSGMPREGVGGYTF. Here the CDR3 DNA reads TGTGCCAGCAGTGGAATGCCCCGGGAGGGCGTCGGGGGCTACACCTTC.

This rearrangement joins TRBV2 to TRBJ1-6; 7 nucleotides align to TRBD1. The V gene's germline CDR1 is SNHLY and CDR2 FYNNEI. J lost 8 bases, V lost 5 bases, and 6 bases had no gene match. CDR3 length: 14 residues. The CDR3 coding sequence is TGTGCCAGCAGTCAACAGGGGAAAGATTCACCCCTCCACTTT. Amino acid sequence: CASSQQGKDSPLHF.

This rearrangement joins TRBV11-2 to TRBJ2-1; D uncertain. V lost 5 bases and J 6 bases, leaving 11 bases between the germline ends. Germline assignment: CDR1 SGHAT and CDR2 FQNNGV. CDR3 length: 13 residues. DNA for the CDR3: TGTGCCAGCAGCGCTAGAGTGGGCAATGAGCAGTTCTTC. As protein: CASSARVGNEQFF. The complete variable domain, with remaining parts taken from reference TRBV11-2 and TRBJ2-1, reads EAGVAQSPRYKIIEKRQSVAFWCNPISGHATLYWYQQILGQGPKLLIQFQNNGVVDDSQLPKDRFSAERLKGVDSTLKIQPAKLEDSAVYLCASSARVGNEQFFGPGTRLTVL.

The chain joins TRBV19 to TRBJ1-2, with 8 bases fitting TRBD1. V dropped 7 bases and J dropped 9; count of bases not matched to a gene: 19. This CDR3 is 16 amino acids long. CDR1 is LNHDA, CDR2 SQIVND, per germline (reference sequence). The CDR3 DNA reads TGTGCCAGTACTTATCCAGGAGGACAGGGACCCTGGAGCTACACCTTC. Protein sequence: CASTYPGGQGPWSYTF. The whole variable domain, remainder taken from reference TRBV19 and TRBJ1-2, is DGGITQSPKYLFRKEGQNVTLSCEQNLNHDAMYWYRQDPGQGLRLIYYSQIVNDFQKGDIAEGYSVSREKKESFPLTVTSAQKNPTAFYLCASTYPGGQGPWSYTFGSGTRLTVV.